This record covers a single T cell receptor beta chain. Its matching antigen is unknown. This sample stems from a study of cytomegalovirus exposure and HLA in healthy donors. Broader study findings: Rare TCR sequences dominated, though some public TCRs recurred in many donors.

With 60 Vbeta and 13 Jbeta primers, the PCR was carried out. Sequencing was performed with immunoSEQ multiplex PCR; in TCRdb, only in-frame clones are kept and a portion is missing. There are 73,000 or so clones in the sample; about 81% occur only once, and 6.5% lies in the top ten. V shed 4 bases, J shed 5 bases, and the junction held 7 bases outside the gene matches. This CDR3 is 16 amino acids long. The germline CDR1 and CDR2 sequences are SGHNT and YYREEE (reference sequence). As for the donors, each was a healthy bone marrow donor. Unrecorded immune exposures were likely, despite nominal health at sampling.

The sequence was obtained from a human donor in good health. The specimen sequenced was PBMCs. V and J are TRBV5-4 and TRBJ2-5; 14 positions match TRBD2. CDR3 sequence: CASSATSGGAWETQYF. The DNA of the CDR3 is TGTGCCAGCAGCGCGACTAGCGGGGGGGCGTGGGAGACCCAGTACTTC.